The clone carrying this T cell receptor (beta chain) was seen a few times. As yet, its antigen is unknown. The sample belongs to a study of cytomegalovirus exposure and HLA in healthy donors. Regarding the study as a whole: Analyses of presence and absence presupposed an approximately uniform sequencing depth across donors. TCR beta chains associated with HLA were, in a later analysis, more clonally expanded than equally common others. As confirmed in vitro, three CMV-associated chains were specific for CMV antigens. For most TCR sequences rarity was the rule, although some public TCRs occurred in many donors.

Primers for the PCR totalled 60 Vbeta and 13 Jbeta. Clones were sequenced by immunoSEQ multiplex PCR, and TCRdb holds only the in-frame ones, with some missing. The sample lists about 200,000 clones; 75% to 85% were seen once. Germline V gene sequence: CDR1 SGDLS, CDR2 YYNGEE. The CDR3 spans 14 residues. V lost 6 bases, J lost 1 base, and 6 bases stayed unmatched. The chain couples TRBV9 to TRBJ1-1, with 7 positions matching TRBD1. The material sequenced was PBMCs. The sequence was collected from a male donor in good health and CMV-seropositive. The CDR3 nucleotides read TGTGCCAGCAACCGGGACAGCCAGAACACTGAAGCTTTCTTT. Amino acid sequence: CASNRDSQNTEAFF.